This TCR beta chain comes out of a study of T cell changes during pregnancy in multiple sclerosis (dated by TCRdb to 2018 to 2020). Notes on the research overall: In women with multiple sclerosis, the researchers looked at how the T cell repertoire shifted as pregnancy progressed.

The library relied on the immunoSEQ multiplex PCR assay. This immuneACCESS table, as held by TCRdb, lists in-frame sequences with V and J called but not all clones. Of the missing ones, under half trace to an unresolved V gene in checked studies; the others have no known cause. The sample yields tens of thousands of clones; 88% were counted once. The ten largest clonotypes hold about 0.74% of the sample. This clone appeared once. Its antigen is unknown. No much larger clone exists at a distance of one base, and base qualities are not known. CDR1 and CDR2 are read off the germline V gene as KGHSH and LQKENI. Its CDR3 holds 13 amino acids, cysteine through phenylalanine. Only the CDR3 DNA is retained, 39 bases long and in frame from the first base. Germline trimming amounts to 3 bases on V and 9 bases on J, with 5 as the count of junction bases outside the gene matches.

This receptor was identified in a female donor in good health, enrolled as a control in a pregnancy study. The chain is assembled from TRBV18 and TRBJ2-1; 7 nucleotides in the junction match TRBD2. The source material was CD4+ T cells from peripheral blood mononuclear cells, sampled in the first trimester of pregnancy. Read as DNA, the sequence is TGTGCCAGCTCACCGACTAGCAGGAGTGAGCAGTTCTTC. The resulting protein is CASSPTSRSEQFF. The reference TRBV18 and TRBJ2-1 proteins fill in what lies around the CDR3, so the full variable domain reads NAGVMQNPRHLVRRRGQEARLRCSPMKGHSHVYWYRQLPEEGLKFMVYLQKENIIDESGMPKERFSAEFPKEGPSILRIQQVVRGDSAAYFCASSPTSRSEQFFGPGTRLTVL.